One and the same sample provided the 25 T cell receptor beta chains below, sequenced in a study of response to subunit inactivated influenza vaccine. From the RT-PCR reads, TCRdb called clonotypes with MiXCR, one entry per CDR3 protein. The data hold around 600,000 distinct CDR3 sequences, with approximately 10% observed a single time. A further study also used this sample, focusing on T cells expressing NK-cell markers. That paper adds: The cDNA for TCR beta came from 5'RACE template switching with UMIs.

The source material was PBMCs from blood, sampled on the day of vaccination. All receptors come from a man aged 50 or older who received an inactivated influenza vaccine.

This clonotype was recorded at least ten times. The rearrangement joins TRBV5-1 to TRBJ2-2; D may be TRBD2 (7 bases). Germline V CDR1 and CDR2: SGHRS, YFSETQ. The CDR3 is 16 residues long. The V end was cut by 1 base, the J end by 4 bases, with 14 bases between. The CDR3 DNA is TGCGCCAGCAGCTTGAACGCGGCGGGGGCCACCGGGGAGCTGTTTTTT. It specifies CASSLNAAGATGELFF.

In its sample, this clonotype was seen a few times. V gene TRBV13 combines with J gene TRBJ2-3, with D perhaps TRBD2 (5 bases). The germline V and J ends were trimmed by 4 bases and 0 bases, with 23 bases remaining between them. The CDR3 spans 19 residues. Germline CDR1 and CDR2: PRHDT and FYEKMQ (reference sequence). The CDR3 DNA reads TGTGCCAGCAGCTCATTCCGGGAATCCTTAACTACTAGCACAGATACGCAGTATTTT. Translating gives CASSSFRESLTTSTDTQYF.

The chain recombines TRBV12-3 or TRBV12-4 with TRBJ2-1, with 12 bases that match TRBD2. The CDR3 is 15 residues long. V was clipped by 6 bases and J by 7 bases; unmatched bases: 7. CDR3 loop: CASSSASGGGNEQFF. The DNA for the CDR3 is TGTGCCAGCAGCTCCGCTAGCGGGGGGGGGAATGAGCAGTTCTTC.

This sequence joins TRBV4-2 and TRBJ2-4; TRBD2 matches 7 bases. Germline V gives CDR1 LGHNA, CDR2 YNFKEQ. This CDR3 region has 15 residues. The V and J ends lost 0 bases and 8 bases, in that order; junction bases with no gene match: 7. DNA of the CDR3: TGTGCCAGCAGCCAAGAACGAGGGAGGGTGGACATTCAGTACTTC. It is translated as CASSQERGRVDIQYF.

This clonotype was seen more than once but under ten times. The rearrangement uses TRBV28 and TRBJ1-2, with D possibly TRBD1 on 6 matching bases. Trimming left V 8 bases short and J 7 bases short, with 17 bases between. The CDR3 is 13 amino acids. The germline gives CDR1 MDHEN, CDR2 SYDVKM. The CDR3 DNA sequence: TGTGCCAGCGCTGGGGGGCCGAGTTCTGGCTACACCTTC. It is translated as CASAGGPSSGYTF.

The gene calls are TRBV5-1 and TRBJ1-5, with 8 positions matching TRBD1. This CDR3 contains 18 residues. Germline V gene sequence: CDR1 SGHRS, CDR2 YFSETQ. V gave up 4 bases and J gave up 0 bases; unmatched junction bases: 12. The CDR3 region is CASSGKRTDRVSNQPQHF. The CDR3 DNA is TGCGCCAGCAGCGGAAAAAGGACGGACAGGGTTAGCAATCAGCCCCAGCATTTT.

This clonotype showed up just a few times. V is TRBV12-3 or TRBV12-4 and J is TRBJ1-2; maybe TRBD1 (6 bases). The CDR3 contains 14 residues. The V and J ends lost 6 bases and 3 bases respectively, with 14 bases between them. The CDR3 DNA sequence: TGTGCCAGCAGGCCTCGAGGGGGTCACTATGGCTACACCTTC. The encoded protein is CASRPRGGHYGYTF.

This clonotype was observed a few times. The chain couples TRBV6-5 to TRBJ1-6; a weak D match, TRBD1 (5 bases). In germline, CDR1 is MNHEY, CDR2 SVGAGI. Trimming stripped 4 bases from V and 7 bases from J, with 20 bases between. The CDR3 extends over 17 amino acids. CDR3 loop: CASSFLWGTRANSPLHF. The CDR3 DNA reads as TGTGCCAGCAGTTTTCTTTGGGGGACTAGGGCCAATTCACCCCTCCACTTT.

This clonotype was counted a few times. The chain has TRBV11-2 and TRBJ2-5; D gene uncertain. The ends were cut back, 2 bases at V and 5 bases at J, with 15 bases in the middle. This CDR3 has 15 amino acids. Germline assignment: CDR1 SGHAT and CDR2 FQNNGV. CDR3 loop: CASSLHVLSTETQYF. For the CDR3, the DNA is TGTGCCAGCAGCTTACATGTCCTTTCCACCGAGACCCAGTACTTC.

The chain links TRBV3-1 to TRBJ2-5, with 7 bases identical to TRBD2. Germline assignment: CDR1 LGHDT and CDR2 YNNKEL (reference sequence). This CDR3 region has 16 residues. The trim removed 4 bases at V and 4 bases at J, leaving 12 bases unmatched. CDR3 bases: TGTGCCAGCAGCCTCCCTAGCGGTGGACGTGGAGAGACCCAGTACTTC. As protein: CASSLPSGGRGETQYF.

This clonotype turned up a few times. J is TRBJ2-1 and V is TRBV5-1; 7 bases agree with TRBD1. The CDR3 totals 15 residues. V gave up 4 bases and J gave up 8 bases; unmatched junction bases: 12. Germline CDR1 and CDR2: SGHRS and YFSETQ. Here the CDR3 reads CASSRGATGSDEQFF. Written as DNA, the CDR3 is TGCGCCAGCAGCCGAGGGGCGACAGGGTCAGATGAGCAGTTCTTC.

Many counts were recorded for this clonotype. An end of the junction differs from the germline gene, which may be a read error. The chain couples TRBV18 to TRBJ2-5; 9 bases are shared with TRBD1. The CDR3 contains 13 residues. The germline V gene encodes CDR1 KGHSH and CDR2 LQKENI. The CDR3 DNA reads as TGTGCCAGCTCACCGTTACAGGGGGCAGATCCCGACTTC. This sequence encodes CASSPLQGADPDF.

The CDR3 nucleotides read TGTGCCAGCAGTTACCGGGACAGGGGGAACGAGCAGTACTTC. As protein: CASSYRDRGNEQYF. The rearrangement links TRBV6-5 to TRBJ2-7; TRBD1 matches 11 bases. J lost 5 bases, V lost 2 bases, and 2 bases had no gene match. The germline V gene has CDR1 MNHEY and CDR2 SVGAGI. The CDR3 has 14 amino acids.

This clonotype appeared a few times. This chain links TRBV20-1 with TRBJ1-5, with D possibly matching TRBD1 (6 bases). The CDR3 loop spans 14 amino acids. V was clipped by 3 bases and J by 3 bases, with 12 bases between them. The V gene's germline CDR1 is DFQATT and CDR2 SNEGSKA (reference sequence). CDR3 nucleotides: TGCAGTGCTAGGACTGGACAGTACAATCAGCCCCAGCATTTT. Protein product: CSARTGQYNQPQHF.

This clonotype was seen at least ten times. The chain employs TRBV25-1 and TRBJ2-3; 9 bases are a match to TRBD1. This CDR3 is built from 16 residues. CDR1 and CDR2 from the germline V gene are MGHDK and SYGVNS. The J segment lost 5 bases and the V segment lost 5 bases, leaving 11 bases of the junction unmatched. This CDR3 is CASSSTGTGMKDTQYF. CDR3 nucleotide sequence: TGTGCCAGCAGTTCAACCGGGACAGGGATGAAAGATACGCAGTATTTT.

This clonotype was seen a few times. V gene TRBV19 combines with J gene TRBJ2-1, with a possible D match to TRBD2 (6 bases). V was cut by 5 bases and J by 4 bases, with 15 bases left in between. Per the germline V gene, CDR1 is LNHDA and CDR2 is SQIVND (reference sequence). This CDR3 spans 15 amino acids. The CDR3 is CASSHPGGSYNEQFF. The CDR3 DNA sequence: TGTGCCAGTAGTCATCCCGGAGGGAGTTACAATGAGCAGTTCTTC.

This clonotype was detected a few times. The genes are TRBV6-5 and TRBJ2-7; the match to TRBD1 covers 7 bases. Trimming cost V 4 bases and J 2 bases; bases outside gene matches: 5. The CDR3 spans 14 residues. Looked up from germline, CDR1 is MNHEY and CDR2 is SVGAGI. The CDR3 here is CASSLQGFTYEQYF. The CDR3 DNA sequence: TGTGCCAGCAGTTTACAGGGGTTTACCTACGAGCAGTACTTC.

As for this clonotype: Just one base apart from a much larger clone, this may be a read error. CDR3 in DNA: TGTGCCAGCAGTTTGACCCATGTCATCCAAGACACCCAGTACTTC. This translates into CASSLTHVIQDTQYF. The chain is built from TRBV28 and TRBJ2-5; D not certain. In germline, CDR1 is MDHEN, CDR2 SYDVKM. The CDR3 runs to 15 residues.

This clonotype was found a few times. The chain joins TRBV30 to TRBJ1-2; no definite D call. From germline, CDR1 is GTSNPN and CDR2 SVGIG (reference sequence). V shed 4 bases and J shed 8 bases, with 17 bases lying between them. The CDR3 has 13 amino acids. The CDR3, as DNA: TGTGCCTGGACCCCCCGGTGGCGAAGAGGCTACACCTTC. Amino acids: CAWTPRWRRGYTF.

This clonotype was observed many times. The CDR3 region has the DNA TGTGCCAGCAGTTACTCGCTGGGAACCGGGGAGCTGTTTTTT. This encodes CASSYSLGTGELFF. V and J are TRBV6-5 and TRBJ2-2; D gene ambiguous. This CDR3 spans 14 amino acids. Germline CDR1 reads MNHEY; CDR2 reads SVGAGI. The germline V and J ends were trimmed by 0 bases and 5 bases, with 7 bases remaining between them.

This clonotype was detected a few times. The chain joins TRBV6-1 to TRBJ1-6, with 9 bases fitting TRBD1. Germline-derived CDR1 and CDR2 are MNHNS and SASEGT. CDR3 length: 16 amino acids. V shed 6 bases, J shed 10 bases, and the junction held 13 bases outside the gene matches. CDR3 loop: CASSILQGALGSPLHF. The CDR3 DNA is TGTGCCAGCAGCATCTTACAGGGGGCCTTGGGGTCACCCCTCCACTTT.

This clonotype was recorded a few times. V usage is TRBV12-3 or TRBV12-4 and J usage is TRBJ2-5; D is uncertain. The CDR3 has 15 residues. Trimming shortened V by 5 bases and J by 2 bases, and 15 bases separated the two germline ends. The CDR3 DNA is TGTGCCAGCAGTACAGTGCCCGAGAGTCAAGAGACCCAGTACTTC. It translates to CASSTVPESQETQYF.

This clonotype was detected a few times. V gene TRBV7-2 combines with J gene TRBJ1-2; tentative D call: TRBD1 (5 bases). CDR1 is SGHTA, CDR2 FQGNSA, per germline. V gave up 4 bases and J gave up 8 bases, with 17 bases separating them. The CDR3 has 14 residues. The DNA for the CDR3 is TGTGCCAGCAGCTCTGGGGGAGGATCCAGCGGCTACACCTTC. Its translation: CASSSGGGSSGYTF.

The chain uses TRBV7-9 and TRBJ1-1; TRBD1 agrees at 10 bases. V shed 4 bases and J 4 bases; nucleotides not matched to a gene: 9. The germline V gene has CDR1 SEHNR and CDR2 FQNEAQ (reference sequence). This CDR3 region has 16 residues. CDR3: CASSSTRQGAGTEAFF. The CDR3 coding sequence is TGTGCCAGCAGCTCCACTCGACAGGGGGCAGGCACTGAAGCTTTCTTT.

The rearrangement links TRBV4-2 to TRBJ1-1; D ambiguous. V shed 3 bases and J shed 1 base, with 12 bases lying between them. Germline V gene data show CDR1 as LGHNA and CDR2 as YNFKEQ. The length of the CDR3 is 15 residues. The CDR3 sequence is CASSQTDTSNTEAFF. The CDR3 nucleotides read TGTGCCAGCAGCCAGACCGATACTTCGAACACTGAAGCTTTCTTT.